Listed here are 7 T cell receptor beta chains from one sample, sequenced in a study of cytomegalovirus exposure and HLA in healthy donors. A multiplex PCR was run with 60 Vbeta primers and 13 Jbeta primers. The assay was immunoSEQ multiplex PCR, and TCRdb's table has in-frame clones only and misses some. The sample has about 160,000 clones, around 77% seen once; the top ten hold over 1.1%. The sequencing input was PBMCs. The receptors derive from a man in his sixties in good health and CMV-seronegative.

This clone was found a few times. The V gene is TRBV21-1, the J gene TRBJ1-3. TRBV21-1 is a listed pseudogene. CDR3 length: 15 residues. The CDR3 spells CASSKELIAGNTIYF. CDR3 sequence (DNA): TGTGCCAGCAGCAAAGAGTTGATAGCTGGAAACACCATATATTTT.

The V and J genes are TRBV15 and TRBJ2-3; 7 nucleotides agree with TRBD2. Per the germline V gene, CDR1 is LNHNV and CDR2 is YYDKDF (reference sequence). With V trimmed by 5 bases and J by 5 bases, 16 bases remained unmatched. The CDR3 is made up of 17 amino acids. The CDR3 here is CATSPRLAGTFLDTQYF. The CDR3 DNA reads TGTGCCACCAGCCCACGACTAGCAGGCACTTTCCTAGATACGCAGTATTTT.

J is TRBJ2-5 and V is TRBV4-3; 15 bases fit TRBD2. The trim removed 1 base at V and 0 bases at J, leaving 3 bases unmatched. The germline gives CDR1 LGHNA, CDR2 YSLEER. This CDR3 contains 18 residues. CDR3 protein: CASSQGTSGRGYQETQYF. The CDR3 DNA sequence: TGCGCCAGCAGCCAAGGGACTAGCGGGAGGGGGTACCAAGAGACCCAGTACTTC.

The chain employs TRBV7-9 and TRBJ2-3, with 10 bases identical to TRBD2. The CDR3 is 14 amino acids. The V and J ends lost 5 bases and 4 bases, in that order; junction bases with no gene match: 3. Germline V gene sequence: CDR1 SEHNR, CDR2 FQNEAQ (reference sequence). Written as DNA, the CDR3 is TGTGCCAGCAGCAATAGCGGGGGGTCAGATACGCAGTATTTT. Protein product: CASSNSGGSDTQYF.

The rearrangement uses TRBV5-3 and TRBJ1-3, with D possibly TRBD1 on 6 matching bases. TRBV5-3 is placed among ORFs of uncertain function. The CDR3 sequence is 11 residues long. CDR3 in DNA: TGTTCCCAGGGGTTCGGAAACACCATATATTTT. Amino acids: CSQGFGNTIYF.

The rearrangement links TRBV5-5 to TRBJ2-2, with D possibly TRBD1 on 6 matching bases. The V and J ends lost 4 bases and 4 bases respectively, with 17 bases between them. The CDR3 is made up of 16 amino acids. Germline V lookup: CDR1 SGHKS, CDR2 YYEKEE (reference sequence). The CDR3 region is CASSTTGSVVTGELFF. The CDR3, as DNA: TGTGCCAGCAGCACCACAGGGAGCGTAGTCACCGGGGAGCTGTTTTTT.

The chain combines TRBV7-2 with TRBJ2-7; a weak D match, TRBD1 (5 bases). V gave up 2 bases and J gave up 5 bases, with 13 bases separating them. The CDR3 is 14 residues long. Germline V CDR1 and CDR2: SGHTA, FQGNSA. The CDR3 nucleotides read TGTGCCAGCAGCTTAAGCCAGGGTTTCAACGAGCAGTACTTC. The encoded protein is CASSLSQGFNEQYF.